This entry is about one T cell receptor (beta chain). Its cognate antigen is unknown. The entry originates in a study of T-cell memory formation after mild COVID-19. General study findings and limits: Researchers could not confirm that second-wave clones peaking on day 37 targeted SARS-CoV-2. Contracting clones from day 15 to 85 showed balanced CD4/CD8; later expanders favored CD4+. Pre-infection memory already had some responding clones, implying cross-reactive memory joined.

Trimming cost V 6 bases and J 6 bases; bases outside gene matches: 8. Germline assignment: CDR1 SNHLY and CDR2 FYNNEI. The CDR3 consists of 15 residues. TCR alpha and TCR beta cDNA libraries carrying sample barcodes and UMIs were produced by 5'RACE using constant-segment primers. TCRdb re-derived calls from the 5' RACE reads in MiXCR, one entry per CDR3 protein. Among 550,000 to 600,000 distinct CDR3 sequences listed, about a fifth were seen once. This chain joins TRBV2 and TRBJ1-6, with TRBD1 identical over 7 bases. The source of this sequence is an adult woman who had mild COVID-19 (a few samples of this study predate the infection). Cell type and time point are not known. The sequencing input was PBMCs or a T cell subset sorted from them (not recorded which). The DNA of the CDR3 is TGTGCCAGCAGGGGGAGACAGGGCGCTAATTCACCCCTCCACTTT. Protein sequence: CASRGRQGANSPLHF.